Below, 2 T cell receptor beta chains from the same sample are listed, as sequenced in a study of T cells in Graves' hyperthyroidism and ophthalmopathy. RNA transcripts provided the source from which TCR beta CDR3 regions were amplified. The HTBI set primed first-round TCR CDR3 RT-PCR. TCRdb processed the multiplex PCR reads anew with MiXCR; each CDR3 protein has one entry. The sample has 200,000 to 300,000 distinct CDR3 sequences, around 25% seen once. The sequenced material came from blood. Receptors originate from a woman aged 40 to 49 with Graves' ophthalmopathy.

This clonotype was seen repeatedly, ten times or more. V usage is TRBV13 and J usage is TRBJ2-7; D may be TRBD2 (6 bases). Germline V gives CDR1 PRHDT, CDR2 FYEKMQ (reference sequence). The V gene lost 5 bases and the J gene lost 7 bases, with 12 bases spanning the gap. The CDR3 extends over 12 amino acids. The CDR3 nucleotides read TGTGCCAGCAGCCGACTAGGGAGTGAGCAGTACTTC. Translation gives CASSRLGSEQYF.

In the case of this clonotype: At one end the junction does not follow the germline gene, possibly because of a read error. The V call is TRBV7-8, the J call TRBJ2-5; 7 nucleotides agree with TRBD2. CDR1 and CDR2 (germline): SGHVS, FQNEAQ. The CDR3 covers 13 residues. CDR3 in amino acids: CARSRGGRETQYF. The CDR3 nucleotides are TGTGCCAGAAGCCGCGGGGGTAGGGAGACTCAGTACTTC.